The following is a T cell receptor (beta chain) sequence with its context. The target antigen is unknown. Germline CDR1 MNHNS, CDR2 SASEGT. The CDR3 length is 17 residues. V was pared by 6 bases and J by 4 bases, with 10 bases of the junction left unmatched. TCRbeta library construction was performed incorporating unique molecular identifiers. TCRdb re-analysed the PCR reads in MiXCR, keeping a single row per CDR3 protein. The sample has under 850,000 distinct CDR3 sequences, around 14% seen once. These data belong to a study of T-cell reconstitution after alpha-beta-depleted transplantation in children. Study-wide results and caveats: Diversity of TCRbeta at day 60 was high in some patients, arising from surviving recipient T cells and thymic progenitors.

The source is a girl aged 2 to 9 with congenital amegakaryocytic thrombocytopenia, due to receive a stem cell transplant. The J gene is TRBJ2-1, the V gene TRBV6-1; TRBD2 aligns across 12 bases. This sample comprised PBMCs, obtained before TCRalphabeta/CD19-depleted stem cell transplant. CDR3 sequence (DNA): TGTGCCAGCAGGAAGACTAGCGGGAGTATTTTTTACAATGAGCAGTTCTTC. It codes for CASRKTSGSIFYNEQFF.